These 22 T cell receptor beta chains came from one sample sequenced in a study of cytomegalovirus exposure and HLA in healthy donors. Primers included in the PCR were 60 Vbeta and 13 Jbeta primers. The assay was immunoSEQ multiplex PCR, and TCRdb's table has in-frame clones only and misses some. Of about 180,000 clones listed, roughly 80% are singletons. The sample was PBMCs. These receptors were obtained from a woman aged 45-59 years in good health and CMV-seronegative.

V usage is TRBV7-9 and J usage is TRBJ2-5; D remains unclear. CDR3 length equals 14 residues. Germline CDR1 and CDR2: SEHNR and FQNEAQ (reference sequence). The V gene lost 0 bases and the J gene lost 3 bases, with 8 bases spanning the gap. DNA of the CDR3: TGTGCCAGCAGCTTAGCGCCCTCGGAAGAGACCCAGTACTTC. It translates to CASSLAPSEETQYF.

The gene calls are TRBV28 and TRBJ1-4; no firm D call. Germline V gene sequence: CDR1 MDHEN, CDR2 SYDVKM. V lost 2 bases to trimming and J lost 4 bases, with 8 bases between them. This CDR3 spans 14 amino acids. Here the CDR3 reads CASSLRRGNEKLFF. The CDR3 nucleotides read TGTGCCAGCAGTTTAAGACGGGGTAATGAAAAACTGTTTTTT.

This chain connects TRBV5-1 to TRBJ1-1; 7 nucleotides line up with TRBD1. J was trimmed by 1 base and V by 4 bases; bases with no gene match: 4. Germline CDR1 and CDR2: SGHRS and YFSETQ. This CDR3 region has 14 residues. CDR3 sequence reads: CASSVQGQNTEAFF. The CDR3 DNA reads TGCGCCAGCAGCGTACAGGGGCAGAACACTGAAGCTTTCTTT.

This chain uses TRBV9 with TRBJ2-2; weak D call: TRBD2 (5 bases). Per the germline V gene, CDR1 is SGDLS and CDR2 is YYNGEE. This CDR3 region has 15 residues. Trimming took off 0 bases at V and 5 bases at J, with 11 bases between the two ends. CDR3 sequence reads: CASSVEPGVTGELFF. CDR3 coding DNA: TGTGCCAGCAGCGTAGAGCCCGGGGTGACCGGGGAGCTGTTTTTT.

V usage is TRBV27 and J usage is TRBJ2-7; 10 positions match TRBD1. V lost 5 bases, J lost 7 bases, and 8 bases stayed unmatched. This CDR3 has 14 residues. Germline-derived CDR1 and CDR2 are MNHEY and SMNVEV (reference sequence). This chain's CDR3 is CASSPGQGTVEQYF. The CDR3 DNA follows: TGTGCCAGCAGTCCGGGACAGGGGACGGTGGAGCAGTACTTC.

This chain connects TRBV7-2 to TRBJ2-1; possibly TRBD1 for D (5 bases). The CDR3 spans 12 residues. Germline V CDR1 and CDR2: SGHTA, FQGNSA. V was shortened by 5 bases and J by 12 bases, with 14 bases between the two germline ends. CDR3 sequence: CASSKQGFGQFF. CDR3 DNA: TGTGCCAGCAGCAAGCAGGGTTTTGGGCAGTTCTTC. Filled out from reference TRBV7-2 and TRBJ2-1, the complete variable domain reads GAGVSQSPSNKVTEKGKDVELRCDPISGHTALYWYRQSLGQGLEFLIYFQGNSAPDKSGLPSDRFSAERTGGSVSTLTIQRTQQEDSAVYLCASSKQGFGQFFGPGTRLTVL.

This chain links TRBV10-3 with TRBJ2-1; the D gene is possibly TRBD1 (6 bases). This CDR3 comprises 13 residues. The germline CDR1 and CDR2 sequences are ENHRY and SYGVKD. Between the trimmed V and J ends, which lost 9 bases and 0 bases, there was a span of 9 bases. The CDR3 DNA reads as TGTGCCATAGGACAGAGCTCCTACAATGAGCAGTTCTTC. Its translation is CAIGQSSYNEQFF.

This sequence joins TRBV5-4 and TRBJ2-4; the match to TRBD2 covers 7 bases. In germline, CDR1 is SGHNT, CDR2 YYREEE (reference sequence). Trimming took 4 bases from V and 8 from J; bases not matched to a gene: 12. The CDR3 sequence is 15 residues long. The CDR3 DNA follows: TGTGCCAGCAGCCCTGCAGGTGACAGCGGGGACATTCAGTACTTC. The encoded protein is CASSPAGDSGDIQYF.

The chain carries TRBV28 and TRBJ2-1; 7 positions agree with TRBD1. CDR3 length: 16 amino acids. Germline CDR1 and CDR2: MDHEN and SYDVKM. The V gene end was trimmed by 7 bases and the J gene end by 5 bases; junction bases not matched to a gene: 14. CDR3 sequence: CASNPAIGQEHNEQFF. The CDR3 DNA reads as TGTGCCAGCAACCCAGCGATAGGACAGGAACACAATGAGCAGTTCTTC.

This chain joins TRBV4-1 and TRBJ2-1, with TRBD2 matching over 10 bases. Trimming took 4 bases from V and 0 from J; bases not matched to a gene: 12. The CDR3 sequence is 19 residues long. Germline V gives CDR1 MGHRA, CDR2 YSYEKL. CDR3 amino acids: CASSLLPGLATSSYNEQFF. CDR3 in DNA: TGCGCCAGCAGCCTTCTACCGGGACTAGCGACGAGCTCCTACAATGAGCAGTTCTTC.

The chain employs TRBV5-1 and TRBJ2-1; 11 bases are a match to TRBD2. This CDR3 has 16 residues. Germline values: CDR1 SGHRS, CDR2 YFSETQ. Trimming cost V 2 bases and J 4 bases; bases outside gene matches: 5. The CDR3: CASSFGLAGTYNEQFF. The DNA for the CDR3 is TGCGCCAGCAGCTTCGGACTAGCGGGCACATACAATGAGCAGTTCTTC.

The V and J genes are TRBV9 and TRBJ2-7; D possibly corresponds to TRBD2 (6 bases). Trimming shortened V by 3 bases and J by 3 bases, and 13 bases separated the two germline ends. The CDR3 has 14 amino acids. CDR1 and CDR2 (germline): SGDLS, YYNGEE. The CDR3 spells CASSASAGSYEQYF. CDR3 nucleotides: TGTGCCAGCAGCGCATCCGCCGGGAGCTACGAGCAGTACTTC.

The chain uses TRBV21-1 and TRBJ1-5; the table gives TRBD1 as D, unverified against the DNA. TRBV21-1 is flagged as a pseudogene. The CDR3 runs 18 residues. In DNA, the CDR3 is TGTGCCAGCAGCAAATGGGCACAGGAGAATTATAGCAATCAGCCCCAGCATTTT. Its protein is CASSKWAQENYSNQPQHF.

The V and J genes are TRBV5-1 and TRBJ2-7; D is possibly TRBD2 (6 bases). V lost 0 bases to trimming and J lost 12 bases, with 19 bases between them. The CDR3 covers 14 residues. Germline V gene lookup returns CDR1 SGHRS and CDR2 YFSETQ. As DNA, the CDR3 is TGCGCCAGCAGCTTGGCCGGTCGGGAGAACCCTCTGTACTTC. Translating it yields CASSLAGRENPLYF.

The chain couples TRBV7-9 to TRBJ2-2, with D hard to call. Germline V CDR1 and CDR2: SEHNR, FQNEAQ (reference sequence). The CDR3 has 13 residues. The V gene lost 5 bases and the J gene lost 3 bases, with 7 bases spanning the gap. For the CDR3, the DNA is TGTGCCAGCAGCCCACGGTACACCGGGGAGCTGTTTTTT. Protein: CASSPRYTGELFF.

This chain connects TRBV9 to TRBJ1-2; TRBD1 is a possible D gene (5 bases). Trimming took off 1 base at V and 6 bases at J, with 25 bases between the two ends. Germline lookup yields CDR1 SGDLS and CDR2 YYNGEE. The CDR3 contains 18 residues. The CDR3 sequence is CASSVIGFQGGEKDGYTF. The CDR3 region has the DNA TGTGCCAGCAGCGTAATAGGATTCCAGGGAGGGGAAAAAGATGGCTACACCTTC.

The chain joins TRBV7-8 to TRBJ1-1, with 10 bases that match TRBD1. Per the germline V gene, CDR1 is SGHVS and CDR2 is FQNEAQ. This CDR3 region has 15 residues. V was clipped by 2 bases and J by 4 bases; unmatched bases: 4. The CDR3 spells CASSLSGTGATEAFF. CDR3 DNA sequence: TGTGCCAGCAGCTTATCAGGGACAGGGGCCACTGAAGCTTTCTTT. Together with reference TRBV7-8 and TRBJ1-1, the CDR3 gives the full variable domain: GAGVSQSPRYKVAKRGQDVALRCDPISGHVSLFWYQQALGQGPEFLTYFQNEAQLDKSGLPSDRFFAERPEGSVSTLKIQRTQQEDSAVYLCASSLSGTGATEAFFGQGTRLTVV.

The chain couples TRBV28 to TRBJ2-1; D unclear. This CDR3 contains 14 residues. V lost 6 bases and J 4 bases, leaving 13 bases between the germline ends. From germline, CDR1 is MDHEN and CDR2 SYDVKM. For the CDR3, the DNA is TGTGCCAGCAGCCCTATTACAGTTTACAATGAGCAGTTCTTC. This gives the protein CASSPITVYNEQFF. The whole variable domain, remainder taken from reference TRBV28 and TRBJ2-1, is DVKVTQSSRYLVKRTGEKVFLECVQDMDHENMFWYRQDPGLGLRLIYFSYDVKMKEKGDIPEGYSVSREKKERFSLILESASTNQTSMYLCASSPITVYNEQFFGPGTRLTVL.

The chain uses TRBV19 and TRBJ2-7; 7 bases match TRBD1. V trimming: 3 bases; J trimming: 2 bases; junction bases outside the gene matches: 1. CDR1 LNHDA and CDR2 SQIVND come from the germline V gene (reference sequence). CDR3 length: 13 amino acids. The CDR3 nucleotides are TGTGCCAGTAGTATGGGACAGCCCTACGAGCAGTACTTC. Translated: CASSMGQPYEQYF. Together with reference TRBV19 and TRBJ2-7, the CDR3 gives the full variable domain: DGGITQSPKYLFRKEGQNVTLSCEQNLNHDAMYWYRQDPGQGLRLIYYSQIVNDFQKGDIAEGYSVSREKKESFPLTVTSAQKNPTAFYLCASSMGQPYEQYFGPGTRLTVT.

V usage is TRBV18 and J usage is TRBJ1-5, with D possibly being TRBD1 (6 bases). The germline V gene has CDR1 KGHSH and CDR2 LQKENI. Trimming took off 5 bases at V and 0 bases at J, with 17 bases between the two ends. CDR3 length: 17 amino acids. CDR3 nucleotide sequence: TGTGCCAGCTCATCTCGGGGGGCGACCTCTAGCAATCAGCCCCAGCATTTT. It specifies CASSSRGATSSNQPQHF.

J is TRBJ2-7 and V is TRBV5-1, with 13 bases identical to TRBD2. The CDR3 is 15 amino acids. V was clipped by 6 bases and J by 3 bases; unmatched bases: 6. Germline V gene data show CDR1 as SGHRS and CDR2 as YFSETQ. The DNA of the CDR3 is TGCGCCAGCAAGTCGGGACTAGCGGGATACTACGAGCAGTACTTC. It encodes CASKSGLAGYYEQYF.

This clone was detected once. The rearrangement links TRBV28 to TRBJ1-2; 11 bases agree with TRBD1. The CDR3 consists of 13 residues. Germline-derived CDR1 and CDR2 are MDHEN and SYDVKM. V dropped 4 bases and J dropped 8; count of bases not matched to a gene: 3. CDR3 region: CASSSGQGEGYTF. CDR3 nucleotides: TGTGCCAGCAGTTCGGGACAGGGGGAGGGCTACACCTTC.